This is a list of T cell receptor beta chains from one sample in a study of Graves' ophthalmopathy and Graves' hyperthyroidism. TCRdb fed the multiplex PCR reads into MiXCR, producing one record per CDR3 protein. The sample holds some 410,000 distinct CDR3 sequences, around a fifth seen once. Sequencing input: peripheral blood. The receptors shown here come from a woman under 30 with stable Graves' hyperthyroidism. CDR3s include the opening cysteine and the closing phenylalanine or tryptophan. A D gene is named only where the DNA matches it firmly. The listing skips clone size in some rows; elsewhere it reads once, few, many or a size class.

D | size | J | V | DNA | CDR3
- | many | TRBJ1-1 | TRBV30 | TGTGCCTGGAGTACTTCTCCGGGACAATACCCTGAAGCTTTCTTT | CAWSTSPGQYPEAFF
- | - | TRBJ1-5 | TRBV4-1 | TGCGCCAGCAGCCAAGCCGGGAGGGGGAGCAATCAGCCCCAGCATTTT | CASSQAGRGSNQPQHF
- | many | TRBJ1-2 | TRBV7-8 | TGTGCCAGCAGCATAAGACAGTTGTATGGCTACACCTTC | CASSIRQLYGYTF
- | few | TRBJ1-2 | TRBV2 | TGTGCCAGCAGTGTGAGGGAAAGTGGAGGCTACACCTTC | CASSVRESGGYTF
TRBD1 | many | TRBJ2-7 | TRBV4-2 | TGTGCCAGCAGCCCCCGGACAGGGGTCTACGAGCAGTACTTC | CASSPRTGVYEQYF
TRBD1 | many | TRBJ1-6 | TRBV10-2 | TGCGCCAGCAGGACGGGACAGGGGAATTCACCCCTCCACTTT | CASRTGQGNSPLHF
- | many | TRBJ2-7 | TRBV28 | TGTGCCAGCAGTTTTTTGGTGGCGGCTTGGGGGCAGGGGGGAGCCTACGAGCAGTACTTC | CASSFLVAAWGQGGAYEQYF
- | - | TRBJ2-7 | TRBV4-1 | TGCGCCAGCAGCCAAAGTCGACAGGCCTACGAGCAGTACTTC | CASSQSRQAYEQYF
- | many | TRBJ2-1 | TRBV6-1 | TGTGCCAGCAGTGTCCGACGGGACACCAACTCCTACAATGAGCAGTTCTTC | CASSVRRDTNSYNEQFF
TRBD1 | many | TRBJ1-1 | TRBV6-5 | TGTGCCAGCATCACAGGGGCTGAAGCTTTCTTT | CASITGAEAFF
TRBD2 | many | TRBJ2-7 | TRBV30 | TGTGCCTGGAGCGAGAAGCGGGACCTGAAGGGGCAGTACTTC | CAWSEKRDLKGQYF
TRBD2 | many | TRBJ2-7 | TRBV27 | TGTGCCAGCAGTTCCACGGCGGGAGTAGGGTACGAGCAGTACTTC | CASSSTAGVGYEQYF
TRBD1 | once | TRBJ2-7 | TRBV6-1 | TGTGCCAGCAGTACGGATCCGGGACAGGGCTACGAGCAGTACTTC | CASSTDPGQGYEQYF
- | many | TRBJ1-2 | TRBV30 | TGTGCCTGGAGCCCCAGCAGTTCATCCTATGGCTACACCTTC | CAWSPSSSSYGYTF
- | many | TRBJ1-1 | TRBV20-1 | TGCAGTGCTAGTTCGGGGCGGTCGGACACTGAAGCTTTCTTT | CSASSGRSDTEAFF
- | - | TRBJ2-2 | TRBV6-1 | TGTGCCAAAACCAACAGGCGCTCTCTGGAGCTGTTTTTT | CAKTNRRSLELFF
- | many | TRBJ2-7 | TRBV18 | TGTGCCAGCTCCCCACGACAGGACGCCTCCTACGAGCAGTACTTC | CASSPRQDASYEQYF
TRBD1 | - | TRBJ1-6 | TRBV6-4 | TGTGCCAGCAGCGCCGGACAGGATAATTCACCCCTCCACTTT | CASSAGQDNSPLHF
TRBD2 | - | TRBJ2-7 | TRBV12-3/TRBV12-4 | TGTGCCAGCAGTCATGGACTAGCGGGAGGACGGTACGAGCAGTACTTC | CASSHGLAGGRYEQYF
- | many | TRBJ1-2 | TRBV20-1 | TGCAGTGCTAGAGATCAAACGGGGGGTCTCTATGGCTACACCTTC | CSARDQTGGLYGYTF
TRBD2 | many | TRBJ2-7 | TRBV2 | TGTGCCAGCATCGGAGCTAGCGGGAGATCTGATCGGTACTTC | CASIGASGRSDRYF
- | - | TRBJ1-1 | TRBV11-3 | TGTGCCAGCAGCTTAGATCGTGTCCCGGCTTTCTTT | CASSLDRVPAFF
TRBD2 | - | TRBJ2-7 | TRBV6-5 | TGTGCCAGCAGTTCACCGGGACTAGCGGTCAGCGAGCAGTACTTC | CASSSPGLAVSEQYF
TRBD1 | many | TRBJ1-3 | TRBV6-5 | TGTGCCAGCAAACCACAACAGGGGAGAAGGACCATATATTTT | CASKPQQGRRTIYF
- | many | TRBJ2-2 | TRBV9 | TGTGCCAGCAGCGTATGGTTAAACGCGAACACCGGGGAGCTGTTTTTT | CASSVWLNANTGELFF
TRBD1 | many | TRBJ1-2 | TRBV30 | TGTGCCTCTCACAGGGGAAGTGGCTACACCTTC | CASHRGSGYTF
- | many | TRBJ1-3 | TRBV6-1 | TGTGCCAGCAGTGAAGGTTTGCAGGAGTTTGCTGGAAACACCATATATTTT | CASSEGLQEFAGNTIYF
TRBD1 | - | TRBJ2-5 | TRBV25-1 | TGTGCCAGCAGTAAACAGGGGGCGTGGGAGACCCAGTACTTC | CASSKQGAWETQYF
- | many | TRBJ2-2 | TRBV2 | TGTGCCAGCAGGCCTAGAGGGAGCTCCGGGGAGCTGTTTTTT | CASRPRGSSGELFF
- | many | TRBJ1-5 | TRBV6-5 | TGTGCCAGCCCGACGAGAGGAAATCAGCCCCAGCATTTT | CASPTRGNQPQHF
- | many | TRBJ2-5 | TRBV20-1 | TGCAGTGCTAGCTCTGTAGAGACCCAGTACTTC | CSASSVETQYF
- | - | TRBJ1-1 | TRBV12-3/TRBV12-4 | TGTGCCAGCAGTCTACAGGGATTGAGGGATGCTTTCTTT | CASSLQGLRDAFF
- | many | TRBJ2-5 | TRBV2 | TGTGCCAGCAGAGCACTTGAGACCCAGTACTTC | CASRALETQYF
TRBD1 | few | TRBJ2-5 | TRBV20-1 | TGCAGTGCTAAAAAAGGACAGGCCCAAGAGACCCAGTACTTC | CSAKKGQAQETQYF
- | many | TRBJ1-5 | TRBV30 | TGTGCCTGGAGTAACGCAGGCGATCAGCCCCAGCATTTT | CAWSNAGDQPQHF
- | many | TRBJ1-5 | TRBV19 | TGTGCCAGTAGGAGGTTAGGCAATCAGCCCCAGCATTTT | CASRRLGNQPQHF
- | many | TRBJ1-2 | TRBV5-1 | TGCGCCAGCAGCAGGGACACGGCTAACTATGGCTACACCTTC | CASSRDTANYGYTF
TRBD1 | many | TRBJ1-5 | TRBV6-1 | TGTGCCAGCAGTCCTCCCCGACAGGGGGATCAGCCCCAGCATTTT | CASSPPRQGDQPQHF
TRBD1 | few | TRBJ2-7 | TRBV6-1 | TGTGCCAGCAGTGTATATGAGACAGGGTTCTACGAGCAGTACTTC | CASSVYETGFYEQYF
- | many | TRBJ1-4 | TRBV6-1 | TGTGCCAGCAGGGGACGGCCTAATGAAAAACTGTTTTTT | CASRGRPNEKLFF
- | many | TRBJ2-7 | TRBV19 | TGTGCCAGTAGGACCACAGGGCGCTACGAGCAGTACTTC | CASRTTGRYEQYF
TRBD2 | many | TRBJ2-1 | TRBV7-6 | TGTGCCAGCAGCGAGCAGGCGGGAGTTTCCTACAATGAGCAGTTCTTC | CASSEQAGVSYNEQFF